These 10 T cell receptor beta chains were all obtained from the same sample, sequenced in a study of shared clonotypes between healthy human individuals. Some clones are missing from TCRdb's copy, which holds only in-frame ones; the method was immunoSEQ multiplex PCR. This sample has roughly 1,600,000 clones, with approximately 98.5% found just once. The source material was naive CD4+ T cells sorted from blood. Specified subset: CD45RA+ positively selected. These receptors all stem from a man aged 30 to 39 in good health.

The V call is TRBV5-4, the J call TRBJ1-1, with 7 bases lining up with TRBD1. CDR1 and CDR2 (germline): SGHNT, YYREEE (reference sequence). CDR3 length: 19 residues. V lost 2 bases and J lost 2; bases outside the gene matches: 18. As DNA, the CDR3 is TGTGCCAGCAGCTTATTGGCGGGGCACCGCGGACAGGCCAACACTGAAGCTTTCTTT. It encodes CASSLLAGHRGQANTEAFF. The complete variable domain, with remaining parts taken from reference TRBV5-4 and TRBJ1-1, reads ETGVTQSPTHLIKTRGQQVTLRCSSQSGHNTVSWYQQALGQGPQFIFQYYREEENGRGNFPPRFSGLQFPNYSSELNVNALELDDSALYLCASSLLAGHRGQANTEAFFGQGTRLTVV.

The chain joins TRBV10-3 to TRBJ2-2, with D possibly matching TRBD2 (6 bases). With 4 bases removed from V and 6 bases from J, the gap between germline ends came to 18 bases. CDR1 is ENHRY and CDR2 is SYGVKD in the germline V gene. CDR3 length: 16 residues. The CDR3 spells CAISGMGTQEAGELFF. CDR3 coding DNA: TGTGCCATCAGTGGTATGGGGACTCAAGAGGCCGGGGAGCTGTTTTTT.

The V gene is TRBV14, the J gene TRBJ2-7; 10 positions agree with TRBD1. J gave up 3 bases and V 1 base, and 3 bases lay outside the gene matches. CDR1 and CDR2 from the germline V gene are SGHDN and FVKESK. This CDR3 comprises 15 residues. CDR3 bases: TGTGCCAGCAGCCAAGGACAGGGGGCTATCTACGAGCAGTACTTC. This encodes CASSQGQGAIYEQYF.

This chain joins TRBV7-2 and TRBJ1-1; no firm D call. The CDR3 is 15 amino acids. The V gene's germline CDR1 is SGHTA and CDR2 FQGNSA. The ends were cut back, 0 bases at V and 3 bases at J, with 11 bases in the middle. The CDR3 region has the DNA TGTGCCAGCAGCTTAGCTGTTCAAGGATACACTGAAGCTTTCTTT. Translated: CASSLAVQGYTEAFF. Filled out from reference TRBV7-2 and TRBJ1-1, the complete variable domain reads GAGVSQSPSNKVTEKGKDVELRCDPISGHTALYWYRQSLGQGLEFLIYFQGNSAPDKSGLPSDRFSAERTGGSVSTLTIQRTQQEDSAVYLCASSLAVQGYTEAFFGQGTRLTVV.

As to this clone: Other DNA sequences in the sample encode the same CDR3. The rearrangement uses TRBV5-4 and TRBJ1-1, with 9 nucleotides matching TRBD1. Germline V gene lookup returns CDR1 SGHNT and CDR2 YYREEE (reference sequence). The V and J ends lost 4 bases and 5 bases, in that order; junction bases with no gene match: 6. The CDR3 loop spans 14 amino acids. In DNA form, the CDR3 reads TGTGCCAGCAGCAGTGGACAGGGGCGGACTGAAGCTTTCTTT. This codes for CASSSGQGRTEAFF.

The rearrangement links TRBV5-4 to TRBJ2-3; D is ambiguous. This CDR3 comprises 14 residues. Germline V lookup: CDR1 SGHNT, CDR2 YYREEE (reference sequence). V was clipped by 4 bases and J by 1 base, with 10 bases between them. Here the CDR3 DNA reads TGTGCCAGCAGCACACCCTTGGGCACAGATACGCAGTATTTT. Translation: CASSTPLGTDTQYF.

The V gene is TRBV7-6, the J gene TRBJ2-3; D possibly corresponds to TRBD2 (5 bases). CDR1 is SGHVS, CDR2 FNYEAQ, per germline. V gave up 1 base and J gave up 4 bases, with 12 bases separating them. CDR3 size: 15 residues. CDR3 loop: CASSLEELASDTQYF. The CDR3 region has the DNA TGTGCCAGCAGCTTAGAGGAGTTAGCGTCAGATACGCAGTATTTT. Filled out from reference TRBV7-6 and TRBJ2-3, the complete variable domain reads GAGVSQSPRYKVTKRGQDVALRCDPISGHVSLYWYRQALGQGPEFLTYFNYEAQQDKSGLPNDRFSAERPEGSISTLTIQRTEQRDSAMYRCASSLEELASDTQYFGPGTRLTVL.

A note on this clone: Other nucleotide sequences in the sample specify the same CDR3. This rearrangement joins TRBV4-2 to TRBJ2-3; 9 bases map to TRBD2. The CDR3 is 16 residues long. Looked up from germline, CDR1 is LGHNA and CDR2 is YNFKEQ. Trimming removed 0 bases from V and 1 base from J; junction bases left unmatched: 2. The CDR3 coding sequence is TGTGCCAGCAGCCAAGAATTAGCGGGAGGCACAGATACGCAGTATTTT. Translated, it gives CASSQELAGGTDTQYF.

This chain uses TRBV7-2 with TRBJ2-7; 9 nucleotides agree with TRBD1. Germline values: CDR1 SGHTA, CDR2 FQGNSA. The CDR3 covers 15 residues. Losses at the gene ends were 5 bases for V and 2 bases for J; bases not matched to a gene: 7. CDR3 residues: CASSPWTGETYEQYF. The DNA for the CDR3 is TGTGCCAGCAGCCCATGGACAGGGGAAACCTACGAGCAGTACTTC.

This clone has a single count. V and J are TRBV16 and TRBJ1-1; D is uncertain. The germline V and J ends were trimmed by 2 bases and 7 bases, with 11 bases remaining between them. Germline V gene sequence: CDR1 KGHSY, CDR2 FQNENV. The CDR3 has 13 amino acids. The CDR3, as DNA: TGTGCCAGCAGCCAAACGAGGGTTTATGAAGCTTTCTTT. This encodes CASSQTRVYEAFF.